Reported below is one T cell receptor beta chain. At least ten counts were recorded for this clonotype. Its target antigen remains unknown. No base-level quality is on record; no much larger clone is a single base apart. These data are taken from a study of blood T cells in healthy people across ages (dated by TCRdb to the mid-2010s). A note on the overall study: In model experiments, roughly one uniquely barcoded TCR beta cDNA molecule per two T cells was captured by template switching. Two additional independent replicas of 1 million unique cDNA reads from the same blood draw were analyzed for two donors (one aged 18 to 30 and one aged 80 or older). The donors were divided into four age groups: young (average about 15 years), middle-aged (roughly 40), aged (approximately 62) and long-lived (82). To avoid experimental bias, donors of different ages were distributed randomly across sequencing lanes. Age-related changes in TCR beta repertoire diversity were measured in the study by deep sequencing normalized with unique cDNA molecular identifiers.

Receptors were amplified or captured by 5' RACE. The instrument was an Illumina HiSeq 2500. A second roughly 6 to 12 cycle PCR used a sample-barcoded 5' primer and a J-beta primer mix. A unique molecular identifier was introduced onto each TCR beta cDNA molecule by a template-switch 5' adaptor carrying 12 random nucleotides. Each sample yielded at least 2.5 million CDR3-containing paired-end reads. First-strand cDNA synthesis was performed from all RNA using the Mint cDNA synthesis kit, with priming by a TRBC-specific oligonucleotide. Following uracil-DNA glycosylase treatment, a first 18-cycle PCR with universal primers M1SS and BC2_uni_R was performed on all cDNA. Concerning the study's data processing: Normalization of each sample was performed by random selection of 1 million high-quality reads, each carrying a distinct molecular identifier. Reads with shared molecular identifiers were discarded instead of being binned into consensus sequences. MiTCR, set to a Q25 quality threshold and the strictest error-elimination algorithm, was used for CDR3 identification, clonotype clustering and error correction. A nonparametric unseen species model using Euler transformation provided a lower-bound estimate of total TCR beta diversity. Using fastp trimming at Q25 and MiXCR clonotype assembly, TCRdb reanalyzed the public sequencing data and kept in-frame beta chains. One record per CDR3 amino acid sequence lists the most common genes and DNA. It is TCRdb's table, rather than the study itself, that gives the V and J calls and clone size. The sample contains approximately 820,000 distinct CDR3 sequences, around 45% of them found a single time. The ten most abundant clones make up nearly 20% of the sample.

The donors were roughly 39 Caucasian individuals from Russia, aged 6 to 90 years, who were systemically healthy. Each donor gave approximately 10 milliliters of peripheral blood, collected into EDTA-treated Vacutainer tubes. Ficoll-Paque density-gradient centrifugation was used to isolate PBMCs, with at least 7 million per sample. Trizol reagent was used to extract total RNA from the PBMCs, yielding at least 5 micrograms per sample. For every donor, flow cytometry on a PBMC aliquot measured the percentage of naive CD45RAhigh/CD27high T cells. CDR3 length: 15 amino acids, cysteine to phenylalanine. The CDR3 DNA has 45 bases and is translated from base 1. CDR1 is given as SGHTA and CDR2 as FQGNSA, both from the germline V gene. V ends up 5 bases short and J 2 bases short, with an unmatched junction base count of 4. Study-wide conclusions, independent of this receptor: Because profiling used bulk unsorted PBMCs, naive and antigen-experienced compartments could not be compared conclusively. Donor CMV infection status was unknown, potentially confounding age-related changes in expanded clonotypes. Observed TCR beta diversity per million T cells fell roughly linearly with age, and a significant reduction was already apparent by age around 44. A strong correlation was found between observed TCR beta diversity and the percentage of naive T cells measured by flow cytometry. Compared with the aged group, the long-lived group had more naive CD4+ T cells, fewer expanded clones and increased TCR diversity, a pattern suggesting age selection. Total diversity estimates from one million sequenced T cells were considered lower bounds and underestimates.

The chain employs TRBV7-2 and TRBJ1-4; TRBD1 agrees with 8 junctional bases. The receptor was isolated from a man in his sixties in good health. Specimen: blood. The sequenced DNA: TGTGCCAGCAGCCCGGACAGGGCTACTAATGAAAAACTGTTTTTT. It specifies CASSPDRATNEKLFF.